One sample yielded the 30 T cell receptor beta chains listed below, sequenced in a study of regulatory dendritic cells for organ transplantation. CFSE-labeled sorted T cells met regulatory or mature dendritic cells for 4 to 6 days. Produced via immunoSEQ multiplex PCR; TCRdb's table is partial and in-frame only. The table includes more than 10,000 clones, just under 80% detected once. The antigens of these receptors remain unknown. The material sequenced was naive CD8+ T cells from blood cultured with regulatory dendritic cells. Subset: CD45RA+ naive T cells. The source of these receptors is a human donor in good health.

J is TRBJ2-3 and V is TRBV5-6, with 7 bases matching TRBD1. The ends lost 0 bases at V and 2 bases at J; junction bases unmatched: 6. CDR1 is SGHDT, CDR2 YYEEEE, per germline. CDR3 length: 16 residues. In DNA, the CDR3 is TGTGCCAGCAGCTTGGCAGGGACAGTTTACACAGATACGCAGTATTTT. It yields the protein CASSLAGTVYTDTQYF.

This clone was seen a handful of times. The J gene is TRBJ1-5, the V gene TRBV4-2; 8 nucleotides line up with TRBD1. The junction had 2 bases not matched to a gene; V was cut back by 0 bases and J by 4 bases. Per germline, CDR1 LGHNA and CDR2 YNFKEQ. The CDR3 is 15 amino acids. The CDR3 bases are TGTGCCAGCAGCCAAGAGCGGACAGGGAATCAGCCCCAGCATTTT. Protein: CASSQERTGNQPQHF.

The V and J genes are TRBV2 and TRBJ1-2; unclear D gene. CDR1 is SNHLY and CDR2 is FYNNEI in the germline V gene. The CDR3 is made up of 11 amino acids. V lost 7 bases and J lost 7, with 10 bases in between. This CDR3 is CASTGIRGYTF. CDR3 nucleotide sequence: TGTGCCAGCACGGGAATCCGTGGCTACACCTTC.

V and J are TRBV7-3 and TRBJ2-3, with 12 positions matching TRBD1. Looked up from germline, CDR1 is SGHTA and CDR2 is FQGTGA. The ends lost 4 bases at V and 5 bases at J; junction bases unmatched: 7. The CDR3 contains 16 residues. CDR3 sequence: CASSSMGQGAGDTQYF. The CDR3 DNA follows: TGTGCCAGCAGCTCGATGGGACAGGGGGCCGGAGATACGCAGTATTTT. Supplemented by reference TRBV7-3 and TRBJ2-3, the full variable domain reads GAGVSQTPSNKVTEKGKYVELRCDPISGHTALYWYRQSLGQGPEFLIYFQGTGAADDSGLPNDRFFAVRPEGSVSTLKIQRTERGDSAVYLCASSSMGQGAGDTQYFGPGTRLTVL.

The chain joins TRBV7-9 to TRBJ2-7, with D possibly matching TRBD1 (5 bases). The CDR3 has 14 residues. Trimming shortened V by 0 bases and J by 3 bases, and 9 bases separated the two germline ends. Germline V gene data show CDR1 as SEHNR and CDR2 as FQNEAQ (reference sequence). CDR3 region: CASSLATASYEQYF. For the CDR3, the DNA is TGTGCCAGCAGCTTAGCGACAGCTAGCTACGAGCAGTACTTC.

The rearrangement joins TRBV2 to TRBJ2-1, with 7 positions matching TRBD1. This CDR3 is 15 amino acids long. Germline assignment: CDR1 SNHLY and CDR2 FYNNEI. V was pared by 3 bases and J by 4 bases, with 6 bases of the junction left unmatched. CDR3 in DNA: TGTGCCAGCAGTGACCCGGGACAGCGTTACAATGAGCAGTTCTTC. Residues: CASSDPGQRYNEQFF.

This clone was picked up a small number of times. The gene calls are TRBV5-1 and TRBJ1-1; the D is unclear. The germline gives CDR1 SGHRS, CDR2 YFSETQ. This CDR3 has 13 residues. V lost 0 bases and J lost 2, with 5 bases in between. The CDR3: CASSLAPNTEAFF. The CDR3 nucleotides read TGCGCCAGCAGCTTGGCCCCAAACACTGAAGCTTTCTTT.

The rearrangement uses TRBV29-1 and TRBJ2-7; 7 bases line up with TRBD1. The germline CDR1 and CDR2 sequences are SQVTM and ANQGSEA. CDR3 length: 13 residues. V lost 0 bases to trimming and J lost 6 bases; unmatched junction nucleotides: 5. CDR3 in amino acids: CSVEEGDRREQYF. In DNA form, the CDR3 reads TGCAGCGTTGAAGAAGGGGACAGACGCGAGCAGTACTTC.

The chain carries TRBV6-4 and TRBJ1-2, with D possibly being TRBD1 (6 bases). The CDR3 contains 13 residues. With 6 bases removed from V and 3 bases from J, the gap between germline ends came to 11 bases. Germline V gene lookup returns CDR1 MRHNA and CDR2 SNTAGT. The CDR3 protein is CASSPGDYYGYTF. The DNA of the CDR3 is TGTGCCAGCAGCCCAGGGGATTACTATGGCTACACCTTC.

The chain carries TRBV5-6 and TRBJ2-3; 7 bases agree with TRBD2. There are 15 residues in the CDR3. CDR1 is SGHDT and CDR2 is YYEEEE in the germline V gene. Losses at the gene ends were 0 bases for V and 1 base for J; bases not matched to a gene: 2. The CDR3 loop reads CASSLGGGGTDTQYF. In DNA form, the CDR3 reads TGTGCCAGCAGCTTGGGGGGGGGTGGCACAGATACGCAGTATTTT.

The chain recombines TRBV9 with TRBJ2-1; 8 nucleotides align to TRBD2. The V segment lost 0 bases and the J segment 4 bases; nucleotides outside the gene matches: 3. CDR1 and CDR2 (germline): SGDLS, YYNGEE. The CDR3 sequence is 15 residues long. The chain's CDR3 is CASSVGAGGYNEQFF. In DNA form, the CDR3 reads TGTGCCAGCAGCGTAGGTGCGGGGGGATACAATGAGCAGTTCTTC.

This clone was seen once. This chain connects TRBV7-9 to TRBJ2-1; 7 nucleotides match TRBD2. The CDR3 covers 16 residues. Germline V gene sequence: CDR1 SEHNR, CDR2 FQNEAQ (reference sequence). V gave up 3 bases and J gave up 8 bases; unmatched junction bases: 13. This CDR3 reads CASSFIAGSPGDEQFF. CDR3 sequence (DNA): TGTGCCAGCAGCTTTATAGCGGGTTCTCCGGGGGATGAGCAGTTCTTC.

This rearrangement joins TRBV27 to TRBJ1-5; maybe TRBD1 (5 bases). V shed 9 bases and J shed 3 bases, with 18 bases lying between them. CDR1 is MNHEY and CDR2 is SMNVEV in the germline V gene (reference sequence). The CDR3 has 15 residues. The CDR3 nucleotides are TGTGCCAGTCAATCCAGGGCAGATTACAATCAGCCCCAGCATTTT. Amino acids: CASQSRADYNQPQHF.

The rearrangement uses TRBV6-5 and TRBJ2-2, with a possible D match to TRBD1 (5 bases). The CDR3 consists of 13 residues. CDR1 and CDR2 from the germline V gene are MNHEY and SVGAGI. V was clipped by 5 bases and J by 4 bases, with 8 bases between them. The CDR3 spells CASSPGLTGELFF. CDR3 DNA: TGTGCCAGCAGTCCAGGGCTCACCGGGGAGCTGTTTTTT.

The V gene is TRBV7-9, the J gene TRBJ2-3; D unresolved. This CDR3 has 12 amino acids. Germline values: CDR1 SEHNR, CDR2 FQNEAQ (reference sequence). Trimming left V 3 bases short and J 1 base short, with 2 bases between. CDR3 in amino acids: CASSFGTDTQYF. The CDR3 coding sequence is TGTGCCAGCAGCTTCGGCACAGATACGCAGTATTTT.

The rearrangement uses TRBV19 and TRBJ2-7; 7 bases align to TRBD1. Per germline, CDR1 LNHDA and CDR2 SQIVND (reference sequence). J lost 2 bases, V lost 3 bases, and 4 bases had no gene match. This CDR3 is built from 14 residues. The DNA of the CDR3 is TGTGCCAGTAGTATGGGGCAGGGGGCCTACGAGCAGTACTTC. It specifies CASSMGQGAYEQYF.

This clone was detected once. CDR3: CASSISAGGHSPLHF. The DNA for the CDR3 is TGTGCCAGTAGTATATCGGCAGGAGGACATTCACCCCTCCACTTT. This chain connects TRBV19 to TRBJ1-6; D uncertain. Trimming cost V 2 bases and J 8 bases, with 13 bases left between them. Germline V gene sequence: CDR1 LNHDA, CDR2 SQIVND (reference sequence). This CDR3 contains 15 residues.

The chain links TRBV13 to TRBJ2-1, with 12 bases fitting TRBD2. This CDR3 has 18 amino acids. The V segment lost 1 base and the J segment 0 bases; nucleotides outside the gene matches: 4. Germline V CDR1 and CDR2: PRHDT, FYEKMQ (reference sequence). For the CDR3, the DNA is TGTGCCAGCAGCTTAGTGCTAGCGGGGGGGGTCTCCTACAATGAGCAGTTCTTC. Translation gives CASSLVLAGGVSYNEQFF.

The J gene is TRBJ1-4, the V gene TRBV15, with D unresolved. The V and J ends lost 4 bases and 2 bases respectively, with 11 bases between them. This CDR3 has 15 amino acids. Per the germline V gene, CDR1 is LNHNV and CDR2 is YYDKDF (reference sequence). CDR3 nucleotides: TGTGCCACCAGCACCCCGGATAGCACTAATGAAAAACTGTTTTTT. It encodes CATSTPDSTNEKLFF.

V is TRBV7-8 and J is TRBJ2-5, with TRBD2 identical over 8 bases. Germline lookup yields CDR1 SGHVS and CDR2 FQNEAQ. V shed 11 bases and J 1 base; nucleotides not matched to a gene: 9. The CDR3 covers 14 residues. The CDR3 region is CAPSTGGVQETQYF. The CDR3, as DNA: TGTGCCCCTAGTACCGGGGGGGTCCAAGAGACCCAGTACTTC. Variable domain in full (rest from reference TRBV7-8 and TRBJ2-5): GAGVSQSPRYKVAKRGQDVALRCDPISGHVSLFWYQQALGQGPEFLTYFQNEAQLDKSGLPSDRFFAERPEGSVSTLKIQRTQQEDSAVYLCAPSTGGVQETQYFGPGTRLLVL.

This clone was detected a few times. V and J are TRBV7-9 and TRBJ1-2; a possible D gene is TRBD1 (6 bases). Trimming took off 4 bases at V and 8 bases at J, with 26 bases between the two ends. Germline V lookup: CDR1 SEHNR, CDR2 FQNEAQ (reference sequence). The CDR3 length is 17 residues. As DNA, the CDR3 is TGTGCCAGCAGCTCCCCCCTTCTCGGGGGGCAAGGCGCGGGCTACACCTTC. Its translation: CASSSPLLGGQGAGYTF.

V gene TRBV7-6 combines with J gene TRBJ2-7, with 9 bases aligning to TRBD1. This CDR3 has 14 amino acids. The germline V gene encodes CDR1 SGHVS and CDR2 FNYEAQ. V dropped 4 bases and J dropped 1; count of bases not matched to a gene: 2. The chain's CDR3 is CASSSGQGSYEQYF. For the CDR3, the DNA is TGTGCCAGCAGCTCCGGACAGGGGTCCTACGAGCAGTACTTC.

CDR3 protein: CASSDVLGSDTQYF. The CDR3 nucleotides are TGCGCCAGCAGTGATGTCTTGGGCTCAGATACGCAGTATTTT. The chain combines TRBV10-1 with TRBJ2-3; no definite D call. Deletions cut 3 bases from V and 4 bases from J, with 11 bases between. Germline V gene lookup returns CDR1 WNHNN and CDR2 SYGVQD (reference sequence). The CDR3 is made up of 14 amino acids.

V gene TRBV7-3 combines with J gene TRBJ2-3; possible D gene TRBD1, 5 bases. Germline CDR1 is SGHTA and CDR2 is FQGTGA. The V and J ends lost 5 bases and 0 bases respectively, with 18 bases between them. This CDR3 contains 17 residues. Here the CDR3 DNA reads TGTGCCAGCAGCCCCAAAGGGGCAACCACTAGCACAGATACGCAGTATTTT. As protein: CASSPKGATTSTDTQYF.

CDR3 protein: CARKQHEKLFF. In DNA, the CDR3 is TGTGCCAGGAAACAACACGAAAAACTGTTTTTT. This chain uses TRBV19 with TRBJ1-4; unclear D gene. The germline CDR1 and CDR2 sequences are LNHDA and SQIVND (reference sequence). The CDR3 runs to 11 residues. Trimming left V 9 bases short and J 8 bases short, with 10 bases between.

The V gene is TRBV7-9, the J gene TRBJ2-3, with TRBD2 matching over 7 bases. CDR1 and CDR2 from the germline V gene are SEHNR and FQNEAQ (reference sequence). The CDR3 contains 18 residues. Trimming cost V 1 base and J 0 bases; bases outside gene matches: 10. CDR3: CASSLGSGRRGSTDTQYF. Here the CDR3 DNA reads TGTGCCAGCAGCTTAGGTTCCGGGCGGCGGGGGAGCACAGATACGCAGTATTTT.

The gene calls are TRBV5-1 and TRBJ2-1, with 11 positions matching TRBD2. CDR1 SGHRS and CDR2 YFSETQ come from the germline V gene. The CDR3 is 16 residues long. The junction had 3 bases not matched to a gene; V was cut back by 0 bases and J by 4 bases. The CDR3 region has the DNA TGCGCCAGCAGCTTGGATACTAGCGGGGGATACAATGAGCAGTTCTTC. Translating gives CASSLDTSGGYNEQFF.

The chain uses TRBV5-1 and TRBJ2-2, with 9 bases identical to TRBD1. V lost 3 bases, J lost 1 base, and 4 bases stayed unmatched. CDR3 length equals 16 residues. The germline CDR1 and CDR2 sequences are SGHRS and YFSETQ. The CDR3 reads CASSSPGQGNTGELFF. CDR3 sequence (DNA): TGCGCCAGCAGCTCCCCGGGACAGGGGAACACCGGGGAGCTGTTTTTT.

This rearrangement joins TRBV11-2 to TRBJ2-1, with TRBD2 as a possible D gene (6 bases). V lost 2 bases and J lost 0, with 14 bases in between. The CDR3 loop spans 17 amino acids. Per germline, CDR1 SGHAT and CDR2 FQNNGV. CDR3 sequence (DNA): TGTGCCAGCAGCTTAAGGGTCGCCGGGAGCTCCTACAATGAGCAGTTCTTC. Its translation: CASSLRVAGSSYNEQFF. Full variable domain (missing parts from reference TRBV11-2 and TRBJ2-1): EAGVAQSPRYKIIEKRQSVAFWCNPISGHATLYWYQQILGQGPKLLIQFQNNGVVDDSQLPKDRFSAERLKGVDSTLKIQPAKLEDSAVYLCASSLRVAGSSYNEQFFGPGTRLTVL.

The CDR3 is CASSQTAGGAGYEQYF. In DNA, the CDR3 is TGCGCCAGCAGCCAGACCGCAGGGGGCGCAGGGTACGAGCAGTACTTC. The rearrangement joins TRBV4-1 to TRBJ2-7, with 8 bases matching TRBD1. The CDR3 is made up of 16 amino acids. V lost 3 bases, J lost 4 bases, and 11 bases stayed unmatched. Per the germline V gene, CDR1 is MGHRA and CDR2 is YSYEKL.